This TCR beta chain was identified in a study of cytomegalovirus exposure and HLA in healthy donors (dated by TCRdb to the late 2010s). About the investigation overall: In an earlier analysis of about 560 of the donors, roughly 300 Gb of sequence data and some 100 million unique TCR beta sequences from about 190 million T cells were reported. Approximately 310 gigabases of sequencing data and 70 million to 95 million unique TCR sequences made up an early release that covered approximately 620 HLA-typed donors. Of the approximately 400 genotyped donors, over 70% fell in the genetic ancestry cluster associated with self-reported Caucasian donors. The study aimed to test whether cataloging public T cell receptors could reveal signatures of past pathogen exposure. The study profiled the T cell repertoires of under 850 subjects by immunosequencing and related them to cytomegalovirus serostatus. Besides the first cohort of approximately 670 subjects, a separate validation cohort made up of over a hundred different subjects was used. To predict cytomegalovirus infection status, the study combined high-throughput TCR immunosequencing, statistical association of individual TCRs with disease status, and machine learning. In a later analysis, previously published TCR beta repertoires from 600 to 850 donors were re-analyzed and high-resolution HLA genotyping was added so that TCR occurrence patterns could be studied. In the later analysis, no new phenotypic data were used to find candidate immune exposures; instead, reliance was placed on TCR beta sequences and their occurrence across donors. In an earlier analysis of over 550 of the donors, high-throughput TCR beta sequencing was used to judge whether each TCR beta V gene segment behaved as functional or pseudogenic. Donor age, sex, ethnicity and CMV serostatus were compiled alongside the repertoire data. A later genetic analysis took genome-wide SNP genotypes for about three fifths of the roughly 700 donors and used that subset as a discovery cohort. All discovery cohort repertoires had been generated on a single sequencing platform. Class I and class II HLA loci were covered by the typing at four-digit resolution. The number of typed donors differed by locus: about 620-640 for A, B, C, DRB1 and DQB1; approximately 520 for DQA1; approximately 600 for DPA1; and some 470 for DPB1. Several DR-DQ haplotypes were handled as single units for association and clustering because linkage in the cohort was strong. On average, roughly 240,000 unique TCR beta nucleotide sequences were sequenced per donor among some 430 genotyped donors of the cohort, with roughly 20% of those sequences being non-productive. Here is what the overall study found, with its caveats: A further reported finding was that TCR beta sequences accurately predicted the HLA-A and HLA-B alleles for most subjects in the first cohort. According to a later genetic analysis, donors in an Asian-associated ancestry cluster had fewer N-insertions in productive TCRs than the approximately 700-donor mean. In vitro tests confirmed that a few of the cytomegalovirus-associated TCR beta chains recognize cytomegalovirus antigens. The earlier analysis of 587 of the donors excluded fewer than 20 rarely observed V segments, including chromosome 9 orphons, because counts were too low. A group of highly shared sequence variants was considered likely to be a technical artifact of the sequencing pipeline. It was suggested by the authors that the approach could potentially be generalized to other disease states and immunological phenotypes. Because HLA typing was missing for some donors at each locus, association tests included only the typed subset. A later analysis found that most CMV-associated TCR beta chains appeared HLA-restricted, with HLA associations seemingly driven largely by CMV exposure. Roughly uniform sequencing depth across donors was assumed in presence/absence analyses, although this assumption may not hold. In an earlier analysis of around 600 of the donors, most TCR beta V segments appeared in productive rearrangements about 87% or about 30% of the time, broadly matching IMGT annotations. CMV serostatus was the only immune exposure information available for the cohort. A later analysis found that HLA-associated TCR beta chains were more clonally expanded and had lower generation probabilities than equally common non-associated chains. Across donors, most TCR sequences were observed very rarely, whereas some public TCRs were present in many individuals. In a later analysis, TCR association rates were found to vary across HLA loci, with the most associated TCRs seen for DRB1 alleles and the fewest for HLA-C alleles. The study gave a list of 150 to 200 TCR beta chains associated with cytomegalovirus. Strong co-occurrence of HLA alleles, especially DR and DQ, made assigning TCR associations to individual alleles difficult. V-gene and J-gene trimming of TCR beta chains was associated with a missense DCLRE1C variant in a later genetic analysis, and the association was replicated in an independent cohort. Correlated functional status among segregating V segments might be attributable to linkage disequilibrium, but an unknown experimental factor could not be ruled out. Only TCR beta chains were sequenced in this cohort, and the absence of alpha or paired-chain data limited detectable features. Cytomegalovirus status was reported to be diagnosed by the classifier with high specificity and sensitivity in both the original and validation cohorts. Some IMGT-functional V segments, including TRBV6-2 and TRBV6-3, could not be distinguished by the 87-base-pair reads and were therefore excluded. Several of the top co-occurrence clusters appeared to be linked to parvovirus B19, influenza, CMV and Epstein-Barr virus, according to a later analysis. A later analysis associated 15,000 or so TCR beta sequences with specific HLA alleles at a false discovery rate of 0.05.

This clone has only a few counts. The specificity of this receptor is unknown. There are no base qualities to consult, and no much larger clone falls within one base. The cohort consisted of 600 or so healthy bone marrow donors. At the time of sampling, all cohort members were nominally healthy, though unrecorded immune exposures were likely present. The donor tested CMV seronegative and was one of the 352 seronegative cohort members. A peripheral blood sample was provided by each donor, and peripheral blood mononuclear cells were used for TCR beta sequencing. The Qiagen DNeasy Blood Extraction Kit was used to extract genomic DNA from the blood cell samples. Library generation was performed with the immunoSEQ multiplex PCR assay. For the multiplex PCR, a mixture combining 60 forward primers for TCR Vbeta segments and 13 reverse primers for TCR Jbeta segments was used. Amplification of the CDR3 region of rearranged TCR beta genes was performed with a multiplex PCR assay on genomic DNA. The amplified TCR beta libraries were sequenced on the Illumina HiSeq System as 87-base-pair reads. The original methods were these. A later analysis tallied tens of millions of unique TCR beta chains across the approximately 670 repertoires, and about 10 million of those chains were shared by two or more donors. A nearest-neighbor algorithm error-corrected the raw reads and collapsed the reads into unique sequences, merging closely related sequences to remove PCR and sequencing errors. To assign V, D and J gene segments, CDR3 sequences were aligned to IMGT reference sequences. For a sequence to be retained, at least a six-nucleotide match to both a V gene segment and a J gene segment was required. A rearrangement counted as productive if the CDR3 had no stop codons and remained in frame with V and J, and every other rearrangement counted as non-productive. CDR3 was defined according to IMGT convention as the region running from the second conserved V-encoded cysteine to the conserved J-encoded phenylalanine. The earlier analysis of around 640 of the donors excluded sequences that lacked an unambiguous match to a single V gene segment. In an earlier analysis of approximately 590 of the donors, V segments were called functional above 56.7% productive rearrangements and were called segregating when the between-donor standard deviation exceeded 5%. A statistical classification framework was developed to diagnose cytomegalovirus status using the catalog of TCR beta chain sequences. In a later analysis, TCR nucleotide sequences were compared against IMGT/GENE-DB human TR gene sequences so that V and J genes could be assigned. In a later analysis, CDR3 sequences and most-parsimonious VDJ recombination scenarios were assigned using the TCRdist pipeline. A later analysis defined each TCR beta chain by its CDR3 amino acid sequence plus V-gene family, and excluded reads lacking a unique V-gene family. A later analysis removed 550 to 650 highly shared, low-generation-probability nucleotide sequences to deal with suspected cross-contamination and a sequencing artifact. In a later analysis, a clonal expansion index was calculated for each public chain from normalized within-repertoire ranks of inferred template counts. Generation probabilities in a later analysis came from a VDJ recombination model fitted to out-of-frame rearrangements, and those results were checked against IGoR. In a later analysis, hypergeometric tests were used to score TCR-TCR, TCR-HLA and TCR-CMV co-occurrence, with a repertoire-size bias correction applied to TCR pairs. In a later analysis, false discovery rates were estimated by permuting HLA or CMV assignments 20 times. In a later analysis, co-occurring TCRs were grouped using DBSCAN, and TCRdist sequence similarity was added for clustering within HLA-allele-positive subsets. Co-occurrence clustering excluded repertoires with fewer than 30,000 or more than 120,000 public chains, plus five with anomalous nucleotide sharing. TCRdb took this table from immuneACCESS and kept in-frame rearrangements with V and J called. Such tables lack part of the clones; where checked against another copy, unresolved V genes explain under half of the gap, and the rest is unexplained. Clonal size and the V and J genes are those of that table, whereas D and trimming came from the DNA. The sample contains roughly 160,000 clones, about 72% of them found a single time. The ten largest clones add up to 1.3% to 1.5% of the sample.

From the germline V gene, CDR1 is MNHEY and CDR2 is SVGAGI. Relative to germline, V is 4 bases shorter and J is 1 base shorter, with 13 bases between their ends. Including cysteine and phenylalanine, the CDR3 has 15 amino acids. CDR3 DNA only is kept here, 45 bases in frame from base 1. Sequenced input: PBMCs. The TCR was taken from a man aged 55 to 70 in good health and CMV-seronegative. The chain is made from TRBV6-5 and TRBJ1-2; too little of a D gene remains to name it. The CDR3 reads as follows: CASSFPPDNNYGYTF. The DNA sequence follows: TGTGCCAGCAGTTTCCCGCCCGACAATAACTATGGCTACACCTTC.